This TCR beta chain derives from a study of molecular identifiers for immune sequencing clone quantification. Study background: Within a replicate experiment, RNA obtained from either about 21,000 or 97,000 naive CD8 cells was divided into five aliquots, and four of those aliquots were then sequenced.

This clonotype turned up a few times. V lost 5 bases and J lost 1; bases outside the gene matches: 8. The CDR3 length is 16 residues. Germline loops: CDR1 MGHDK, CDR2 SYGVNS. TCRdb re-analysed the PCR reads in MiXCR, keeping a single row per CDR3 protein. The sample shows roughly 300,000 distinct CDR3 sequences, roughly a quarter of them seen only once. Material: naive CD8+ T cells from blood, with Jurkat cell RNA spiked in. Subset reported: FACS-sorted CD8+CD4-CCR7+CD45RA+ naive T cells. This clonotype was sampled from a human donor in good health. Some libraries in this study had Jurkat cell RNA spiked in. The genes are TRBV25-1 and TRBJ1-5; TRBD1 agrees at 7 bases. The CDR3 sequence: CASSSARGPSNQPQHF. In nucleotides, the CDR3 is TGTGCCAGCAGTTCCGCTAGGGGGCCGAGCAATCAGCCCCAGCATTTT.